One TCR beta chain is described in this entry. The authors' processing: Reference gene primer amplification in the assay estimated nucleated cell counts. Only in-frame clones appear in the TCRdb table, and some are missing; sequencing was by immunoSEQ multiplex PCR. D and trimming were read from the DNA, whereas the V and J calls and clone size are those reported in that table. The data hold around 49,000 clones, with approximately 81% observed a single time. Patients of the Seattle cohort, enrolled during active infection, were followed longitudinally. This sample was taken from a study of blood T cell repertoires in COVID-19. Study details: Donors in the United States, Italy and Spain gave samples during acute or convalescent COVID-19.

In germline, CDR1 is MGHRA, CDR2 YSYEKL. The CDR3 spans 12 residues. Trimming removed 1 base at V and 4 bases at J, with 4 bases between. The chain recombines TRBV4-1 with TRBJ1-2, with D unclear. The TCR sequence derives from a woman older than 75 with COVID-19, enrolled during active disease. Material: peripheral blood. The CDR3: CASSQGAYGYTF. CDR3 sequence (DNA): TGCGCCAGCAGCCAAGGGGCCTATGGCTACACCTTC.